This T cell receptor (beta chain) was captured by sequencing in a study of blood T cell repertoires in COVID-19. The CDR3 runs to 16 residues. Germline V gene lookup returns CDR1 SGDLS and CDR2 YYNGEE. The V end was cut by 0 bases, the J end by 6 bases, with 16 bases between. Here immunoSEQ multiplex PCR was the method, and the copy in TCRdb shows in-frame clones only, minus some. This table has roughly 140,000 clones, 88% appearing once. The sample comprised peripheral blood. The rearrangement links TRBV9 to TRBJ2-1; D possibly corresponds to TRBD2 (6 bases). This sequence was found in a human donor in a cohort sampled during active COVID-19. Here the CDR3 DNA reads TGTGCCAGCAGCGTAGTGGGCGGGGTGGGGACCAATGAGCAGTTCTTC. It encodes CASSVVGGVGTNEQFF.